This TCR beta chain was identified in a study of blood T cell repertoires in COVID-19. Study in general: PBMCs, B-cell-depleted T cells, or T cells provided the cDNA or gDNA that made up the material.

This clone has only one observation. In the original workflow: Amplification of reference gene primers was used by the study to estimate nucleated cell counts. The assay was immunoSEQ multiplex PCR, and TCRdb's table has in-frame clones only and misses some. The V and J calls and clone size were taken over from that table, and D and trimming were inferred from the DNA. The table has about 95,000 clones, 81% seen once. CDR3 length: 13 amino acids. The V gene end was trimmed by 5 bases and the J gene end by 7 bases; junction bases not matched to a gene: 5. CDR1 SGHRS and CDR2 YFSETQ come from the germline V gene. Seattle participants joined during active infection and were tracked over time.

This chain connects TRBV5-1 to TRBJ1-4; 7 bases map to TRBD1. Specimen: peripheral blood. This TCR was recovered from a man older than 75 with COVID-19, enrolled during active disease. The CDR3 is CASREGAGEKLFF. In DNA form, the CDR3 reads TGCGCCAGCAGAGAGGGGGCGGGTGAAAAACTGTTTTTT.